This T cell receptor beta chain was recovered during a study of blood T cells in healthy people across ages. Then a second PCR, running roughly 6 to 12 cycles, was carried out with a sample-barcoded 5' primer and a J-beta primer mix. In TCRdb, the 5' RACE reads were re-called with MiXCR into one record per CDR3 protein. The profile shows under 800,000 distinct CDR3 sequences, 20% to 25% of them singletons. Per the germline V gene, CDR1 is SQVTM and CDR2 is ANQGSEA. This CDR3 is 12 amino acids long. V was cut by 5 bases and J by 2 bases, with 10 bases left in between. This chain uses TRBV29-1 with TRBJ2-7; TRBD1 might be the D (5 bases). Material for sequencing was blood. This receptor was taken from a man between 65 and 85 years old in good health. The CDR3 is CSVLQVTYEQYF. CDR3 in DNA: TGCAGCGTTCTACAGGTTACCTACGAGCAGTACTTC.